This T cell receptor (beta chain) was recorded in a study of response to subunit inactivated influenza vaccine. The germline gives CDR1 SGHAT, CDR2 FQNNGV. The CDR3 spans 19 residues. V lost 3 bases, J lost 1 base, and 24 bases lay in between. Study-wide points: Authors suggested each seasonal influenza vaccination recruits few new T cells.

Notes on this clonotype: Its cognate antigen is unknown.

One entry per CDR3 protein results from TCRdb running MiXCR on the RT-PCR reads. The sample has approximately 200,000 distinct CDR3 sequences; approximately 15% are singletons. J is TRBJ2-5 and V is TRBV11-2, with a weak D call TRBD2 (7 bases). The sample consisted of CD8+ T cells sorted from PBMCs, taken roughly 5 days after vaccination. This sequence was found in a man aged 45-60 years who received an inactivated influenza vaccine. Written as DNA, the CDR3 is TGTGCCAGCAGCTTGTACGCCGTTAGGGGGGGGAGGACCCAAGAGACCCAGTACTTC. Its protein product is CASSLYAVRGGRTQETQYF.